Listed below are T cell receptor beta chains from one sample, sequenced in a study of regulatory T cells in long-lasting Graves disease. In TCRdb, the multiplex PCR reads were re-called with MiXCR into one record per CDR3 protein. The sample has just over 600,000 distinct CDR3 sequences, 16% seen once; the top ten hold about 18%. These same records also appear under a second study, on T cells in Graves' hyperthyroidism and ophthalmopathy.

The sample here was peripheral blood mononuclear cells (PBMCs), taken at new diagnosis, from a patient treated with antithyroid drugs. Receptors originate from a woman in her 30s with Graves disease. CDR3s include the opening cysteine and the closing phenylalanine or tryptophan. The order of the fields is clone size, J gene, V gene, CDR3 length, D gene, CDR3 protein, CDR3 DNA. A D gene is named only where the DNA matches it firmly. Size values are once, few and many counts, or a class for expanded clones, and some rows have none.

. TRBJ2-6 TRBV29-1 13 . CSVASSGANVLTF TGCAGCGTAGCTAGCTCTGGGGCCAACGTCCTGACTTTC
. TRBJ2-1 TRBV24-1 16 TRBD2 CATSDSRGGVYNEQFF TGTGCCACCAGTGATAGTCGGGGGGGGGTTTACAATGAGCAGTTCTTC
many TRBJ2-2 TRBV5-1 19 TRBD2 CASSLLGLAGGRNTGELFF TGCGCCAGCAGCTTACTAGGACTAGCGGGAGGAAGGAACACCGGGGAGCTGTTTTTT
few TRBJ1-5 TRBV30 15 . CAWSMAFGSNQPQHF TGTGCCTGGAGTATGGCTTTCGGTAGCAATCAGCCCCAGCATTTT
. TRBJ1-1 TRBV18 16 . CASSPSRENINTEAFF TGTGCCAGCTCACCATCCAGGGAAAATATAAACACTGAAGCTTTCTTT
many TRBJ1-5 TRBV28 15 . CASSVGQNSNQPQHF TGTGCCAGCTCCGTCGGACAGAATAGCAATCAGCCCCAGCATTTT
. TRBJ1-4 TRBV3-1 15 . CASSQVWAGAEKLFF TGTGCCAGCAGCCAAGTCTGGGCGGGAGCCGAAAAACTGTTTTTT
. TRBJ1-2 TRBV4-1 16 TRBD1 CASSQLRDRVTHGYTF TGCGCCAGCAGCCAGCTCCGGGACAGGGTTACGCACGGCTACACCTTC
. TRBJ2-7 TRBV16 15 . CASSHLGVSRYEQYF TGTGCCAGCAGCCATCTCGGGGTATCTCGATACGAGCAGTACTTC
. TRBJ2-3 TRBV3-1 15 . CASSQFTSSTDTQYF TGTGCCAGCAGCCAATTCACTTCGAGCACAGATACGCAGTATTTT
. TRBJ2-1 TRBV6-1 18 . CASSRRPISGFGYNEQFF TGTGCCAGCTCAAGAAGGCCTATAAGCGGGTTTGGCTACAATGAGCAGTTCTTC
many TRBJ1-2 TRBV5-1 15 TRBD1 CASYRGGEDNYGYTF TGCGCCAGCTACCGAGGGGGCGAAGATAACTATGGCTACACCTTC
many TRBJ2-7 TRBV12-3/TRBV12-4 11 . CASGQTYEQYF TGTGCCAGCGGACAGACCTACGAGCAGTACTTC
many TRBJ1-6 TRBV27 16 TRBD1 CASTTLEDRGNSPLHF TGTGCCAGCACCACCCTAGAGGACAGGGGTAATTCACCCCTCCACTTT
. TRBJ1-6 TRBV11-2 15 . CASSQGGSGDSPLHF TGTGCCAGCAGCCAAGGCGGGTCCGGCGATTCACCCCTCCACTTT
few TRBJ2-3 TRBV11-2 13 . CASSSQSRDTQYF TGTGCCAGCAGCTCCCAATCGAGGGATACGCAGTATTTT
many TRBJ2-4 TRBV3-1 14 . CASSHWIAKNIQYF TGTGCCAGCAGCCACTGGATAGCCAAAAACATTCAGTACTTC
many TRBJ1-2 TRBV10-3 12 . CAISEPGYGYTF TGTGCCATCAGTGAGCCCGGCTATGGCTACACCTTC
many TRBJ2-3 TRBV6-1 11 . CASSRADTQYF TGTGCCAGCTCTCGGGCAGATACGCAGTATTTT
. TRBJ2-7 TRBV30 11 TRBD1 CAWGQGVEQYF TGTGCCTGGGGACAGGGCGTGGAGCAGTACTTC
. TRBJ2-7 TRBV19 15 TRBD2 CASSEGLAGIYEQYF TGTGCCAGTAGTGAGGGACTAGCGGGAATCTACGAGCAGTACTTC
few TRBJ1-3 TRBV7-9 15 . CASSYGPSSGNTIYF TGTGCCAGCAGCTATGGACCAAGCTCTGGAAACACCATATATTTT
many TRBJ2-1 TRBV2 14 . CASSSNPGPGAQFF TGTGCCAGCAGTTCAAACCCGGGTCCTGGAGCGCAGTTCTTC
many TRBJ1-5 TRBV7-8 16 . CASSQDEGLSNQPQHF TGTGCCAGCAGCCAAGACGAGGGGTTAAGCAATCAGCCCCAGCATTTT
many TRBJ1-1 TRBV5-1 16 . CASSLSGGIMNTEAFF TGCGCCAGCAGCTTATCCGGGGGTATTATGAACACTGAAGCTTTCTTT
many TRBJ2-1 TRBV19 14 TRBD2 CASSSGGSGNEQFF TGTGCCAGTAGTTCGGGCGGGAGCGGCAATGAGCAGTTCTTC
many TRBJ2-1 TRBV11-3 15 TRBD2 CASTQGLAGNNEQFF TGTGCCAGCACCCAGGGACTAGCGGGAAACAATGAGCAGTTCTTC
many TRBJ2-7 TRBV5-1 12 . CASSPSGWEQYF TGCGCCAGCAGCCCCAGCGGATGGGAGCAGTACTTC
. TRBJ2-3 TRBV6-2/TRBV6-3 13 TRBD2 CASSEVSGDTQYF TGTGCCAGCAGTGAAGTTAGCGGGGATACGCAGTATTTT
many TRBJ1-2 TRBV20-1 14 . CSAQHPGTSRGYTF TGCAGTGCTCAACATCCCGGGACGTCTCGTGGCTACACCTTC
few TRBJ1-1 TRBV20-1 17 TRBD1 CSATPGRDSFMNTEAFF TGCAGTGCTACCCCAGGCCGGGACAGCTTTATGAACACTGAAGCTTTCTTT
many TRBJ1-4 TRBV20-1 14 . CSARVMVGDEKLFF TGCAGTGCTAGAGTTATGGTAGGAGATGAAAAACTGTTTTTT
many TRBJ2-7 TRBV5-1 14 TRBD1 CASSPGTATYEQYF TGCGCCAGCAGCCCCGGGACAGCTACCTACGAGCAGTACTTC
. TRBJ1-2 TRBV6-5 12 . CASSYKGIGYTF TGTGCCAGCAGTTACAAGGGTATCGGCTACACCTTC
. TRBJ2-1 TRBV11-2 15 TRBD1 CASSHTGGAYNEQFF TGTGCCAGCAGCCACACAGGGGGCGCCTACAATGAGCAGTTCTTC
few TRBJ1-4 TRBV20-1 13 TRBD1 CSASRRDSEKLFF TGCAGTGCTAGTCGGAGGGACAGCGAAAAACTGTTTTTT
. TRBJ2-7 TRBV25-1 14 TRBD1 CASRQGQGAYEQYF TGTGCCAGCAGACAGGGGCAGGGGGCCTACGAGCAGTACTTC
few TRBJ2-7 TRBV4-2 15 . CASSQGPSRLDEQYF TGTGCCAGCAGCCAAGGGCCATCAAGGCTCGACGAGCAGTACTTC
. TRBJ1-1 TRBV28 15 . CASSHGWKFDTEAFF TGTGCCAGCAGTCACGGCTGGAAGTTCGACACTGAAGCTTTCTTT
few TRBJ2-3 TRBV29-1 14 TRBD2 CSVTLAGRTDTQYF TGCAGCGTCACACTAGCGGGGCGCACAGATACGCAGTATTTT
many TRBJ2-7 TRBV6-2/TRBV6-3 16 TRBD1 CASSSPGTGSSYEQYF TGTGCCAGCAGTTCGCCCGGGACAGGATCCTCCTACGAGCAGTACTTC
many TRBJ2-5 TRBV28 12 . CASSREWETQYF TGTGCCAGCAGCCGGGAGTGGGAGACCCAGTACTTC
many TRBJ1-2 TRBV28 12 . CASWDAGYGYTF TGTGCCAGTTGGGACGCCGGCTATGGCTACACCTTC
few TRBJ2-3 TRBV18 15 . CASARGTGRTDTQYF TGTGCCAGCGCAAGGGGTACGGGACGCACAGATACGCAGTATTTT
many TRBJ1-1 TRBV12-3/TRBV12-4 14 TRBD1 CASRPGQVNTEAFF TGTGCCAGCAGGCCCGGACAGGTGAACACTGAAGCTTTCTTT
many TRBJ1-1 TRBV30 14 . CAWRTGFASTEAFF TGTGCCTGGAGAACAGGGTTTGCGAGCACTGAAGCTTTCTTT
few TRBJ2-5 TRBV9 15 TRBD1 CASSVAGQGEETQYF TGTGCCAGCAGCGTCGCCGGACAGGGCGAGGAGACCCAGTACTTC
few TRBJ2-1 TRBV28 8 . CAAGEQFF TGTGCCGCCGGGGAGCAGTTCTTC
many TRBJ2-5 TRBV27 15 . CASSLARGGQETQYF TGTGCCAGCAGCTTAGCCAGGGGTGGTCAAGAGACCCAGTACTTC
. TRBJ1-1 TRBV5-4 15 . CASSKTGPMNTEAFF TGTGCCAGCAGCAAAACGGGGCCGATGAACACTGAAGCTTTCTTT
. TRBJ2-7 TRBV5-6 14 . CASSLGTPSYEQYF TGTGCCAGCAGCTTGGGTACTCCTTCCTACGAGCAGTACTTC
. TRBJ2-3 TRBV14 15 TRBD1 CASSLIDRATDTQYF TGTGCCAGCAGCCTCATCGACAGGGCCACAGATACGCAGTATTTT
many TRBJ2-3 TRBV28 17 TRBD2 CASSSLSSGRDPDTQYF TGTGCCAGCAGTTCCCTATCTAGCGGGAGGGACCCAGATACGCAGTATTTT
few TRBJ2-3 TRBV20-1 14 . CSARRGQVTDTQYF TGCAGTGCCAGGAGGGGACAAGTCACAGATACGCAGTATTTT